This T cell receptor beta chain stems from a study of cytomegalovirus exposure and HLA in healthy donors. In the study overall: A prior study identified 110 million or so unique TCR beta sequences from some 200 million T cells.

CDR3 length: 13 amino acids. CDR1 is SGHDN, CDR2 FVKESK, per germline. V lost 4 bases and J lost 5, with 9 bases in between. The PCR was carried out with 60 Vbeta primers and 13 Jbeta primers. Assay: immunoSEQ multiplex PCR; the TCRdb copy retains only in-frame clones and omits some. Of more than 80,000 clones in the sample, about four fifths were seen once. General observations from the study: According to an earlier analysis, most TCR beta V segments yielded productive rearrangements about 87% or about 30% of the time.

Note on this clone: The target antigen is unknown.

The chain has TRBV14 and TRBJ1-5; D might be TRBD1 (6 bases). This TCR derives from a man aged 50-60 years in good health and CMV-seronegative. Sequenced: PBMCs. The CDR3 bases are TGTGCCAGCAGCCCTGGACAGTATCAGCCCCAGCATTTT. Translation: CASSPGQYQPQHF.